This T cell receptor (beta chain) was captured in a study of blood T cell repertoires in COVID-19 (dated by TCRdb to 2018 to 2020). Background for the entire study: The collaborator samples originated in the United States, Italy and Spain and spanned the acute and convalescent phases of COVID-19. The material from the prospective study consisted of cDNA or gDNA derived from T cells, B-cell-depleted T cells, or PBMCs. The dataset comprised deeply sampled blood TCRbeta repertoires from subjects exposed to, actively infected with, or recovered from COVID-19. The repertoires were made available in a free public database intended to serve as a resource for research on the immune response to SARS-CoV-2. The samples were drawn from the first 160 participants of the ongoing ImmuneRACE study and from some 1,300 subjects provided by 6 global collaborators. A de-identified subject ID, COVID-19 status, age in years and sex were almost always included in the sample metadata. Where HLA class I and class II types were available, the types were taken from metadata supplied by the sample provider, not from assay-based typing. Points the paper makes about the study in general: How much clinical and demographic metadata was included differed by source and by participant, and the metadata was provided uncurated.

V lost 6 bases and J lost 7 bases, and the count of bases not matched to a germline gene is 7. The CDR3 sequence holds 13 residues, the cysteine and phenylalanine included. Only the CDR3 part of the read is kept: 39 bases, read in frame from the first base. CDR1 SQVTM and CDR2 ANQGSEA were looked up in the germline V gene. As for this clone: This receptor's antigen is unknown. It has no much larger one-base neighbor in the sample; base qualities were not kept.

Whole blood was collected in K2EDTA tubes by collaborating institutions according to the institutions' own protocols. Collaborator samples were shipped for TCRbeta analysis as frozen whole blood, isolated PBMCs, or DNA extracted from either sample type. TCRbeta CDR3 regions were amplified from genomic DNA by means of the immunoSEQ Assay, a bias-controlled multiplex PCR. As for how the authors treated the data: The number of nucleated cells in each sample was estimated by amplification of reference gene primers within the assay. Sequence reads were collapsed and filtered to measure the absolute abundance of every unique TCRbeta CDR3 rearrangement. For each sample, productive Simpson clonality was calculated as the square root of Simpson's diversity index across productive rearrangements. Here the immuneACCESS table is served through TCRdb, limited to in-frame sequences with V and J called. Missing clones are a known gap in these copies; in checked studies unresolved V genes cover under half, and the rest lacks a known reason. The V and J calls and clone size were taken over from that table, and D and trimming were inferred from the DNA. Here the sample has about 190,000 clones; over 80% occur a single time. In total, the top ten clones hold about 6.5% of the sample.

Sequencing input: peripheral blood. The origin of this receptor is a woman aged 40-49 years with acute or convalescent COVID-19. The sequence joins TRBV29-1 to TRBJ1-4; TRBD1 agrees with 8 junctional bases. The sequenced DNA is TGCAGCGTCCTGGACAGGGACGGTGAAAAACTGTTTTTT. It encodes CSVLDRDGEKLFF.